Listed below are T cell receptor beta chains from one sample, sequenced in a study of T cell responses to AZD1222 COVID-19 vaccine. TCRdb's table, derived via immunoSEQ multiplex PCR, lists solely in-frame clones and lacks some. The sample includes under 150,000 clones, 90% to 95% of them seen just once. The starting material was peripheral blood, obtained on day 0 of AZD1222 vaccination. The receptor source for this set is an adult in good health. Each CDR3 is given with its conserved first and last residue. A D gene is named only where the DNA matches it firmly. Some rows mark clone size as missing; the rest say once, few, many or name a class of expanded clone.

j_call d_call v_call clone_size cdr3_aa cdr3_nt
TRBJ1-6 TRBD1 TRBV5-1 once CASSSGTANNSPLHF TGCGCCAGCAGCTCCGGGACAGCGAATAATTCACCCCTCCACTTT
TRBJ1-2 NA TRBV5-4 NA CASSLNYGYTF TGTGCCAGCAGCCTTAACTATGGCTACACCTTC
TRBJ1-1 NA TRBV12-3/TRBV12-4 NA CASSAGTWAFF TGTGCCAGCAGTGCAGGTACCTGGGCTTTCTTT
TRBJ2-1 NA TRBV4-2 NA CASSQLTRNEQFF TGTGCCAGCAGCCAACTGACTAGGAATGAGCAGTTCTTC
TRBJ1-5 NA TRBV25-1 NA CASTRGNQPQHF TGTGCCAGCACGAGGGGAAATCAGCCCCAGCATTTT
TRBJ2-3 NA TRBV10-3 NA CAIRRDTDTQYF TGTGCCATCAGACGGGACACAGATACGCAGTATTTT
TRBJ1-1 NA TRBV19 once CASSIYGTGNTEAFF TGTGCCAGTAGTATCTACGGGACGGGGAACACTGAAGCTTTCTTT
TRBJ2-1 TRBD2 TRBV7-9 NA CASSRTSGSIYNEQFF TGTGCCAGCAGCCGGACTAGCGGGAGTATCTACAATGAGCAGTTCTTC
TRBJ2-2 NA TRBV24-1 NA CATSDWGGTGTGELFF TGTGCCACCAGTGATTGGGGCGGAACGGGCACCGGGGAGCTGTTTTTT
TRBJ2-7 NA TRBV11-2 NA CASSHSPGGYEQYF TGTGCCAGCAGCCACTCTCCGGGCGGCTACGAGCAGTACTTC
TRBJ2-5 NA TRBV7-2 NA CASSFNQGQETQYF TGTGCCAGCAGCTTTAATCAGGGACAAGAGACCCAGTACTTC
TRBJ1-5 TRBD1 TRBV20-1 NA CSATDRANQPQHF TGCAGTGCTACTGACAGGGCAAATCAGCCCCAGCATTTT
TRBJ2-1 TRBD2 TRBV4-3 NA CASSPRLAGGLYNEQFF TGCGCCAGCAGCCCTCGACTAGCGGGAGGCCTATACAATGAGCAGTTCTTC
TRBJ1-2 NA TRBV5-1 NA CASSPGPDEGYGYTF TGCGCCAGCAGCCCGGGGCCCGATGAGGGCTATGGCTACACCTTC
TRBJ2-2 NA TRBV23-1 once CASSPSAGPIKRNTGELFF TGCGCCAGCAGTCCCTCCGCGGGACCGATTAAGAGAAACACCGGGGAGCTGTTTTTT
TRBJ1-5 TRBD1 TRBV6-5 NA CASSPGTGFQPQHF TGTGCCAGCAGTCCCGGGACAGGGTTTCAGCCCCAGCATTTT
TRBJ2-5 NA TRBV18 once CASSPGTQETQYF TGTGCCAGCTCCCCCGGGACCCAAGAGACCCAGTACTTC
TRBJ2-3 TRBD2 TRBV9 NA CASSGLTGGLIF TGTGCCAGCAGCGGGCTCACGGGAGGGCTCATTTTT
TRBJ2-3 TRBD1 TRBV5-4 NA CASSLALRTGQGTDTQYF TGTGCCAGCAGCTTGGCCTTGCGGACAGGCCAGGGCACAGATACGCAGTATTTT
TRBJ2-7 NA TRBV4-1 NA CASSQLPQGRGEQYF TGCGCCAGCAGCCAACTCCCACAGGGCCGGGGGGAGCAGTACTTC
TRBJ2-5 NA TRBV5-8 NA CASTWTVGETQYF TGTGCCAGCACCTGGACAGTTGGGGAGACCCAGTACTTC
TRBJ2-7 NA TRBV12-2 NA CASRLGEQGAYEQYF TGTGCAAGTCGCTTAGGGGAACAGGGGGCTTACGAGCAGTACTTC
TRBJ1-4 NA TRBV5-1 NA CASTPFGRDGKLFF TGCGCCAGCACCCCCTTTGGCAGGGATGGAAAACTGTTTTTT
TRBJ2-2 TRBD2 TRBV9 NA CASSVVPSGSGGELFF TGTGCCAGCAGCGTAGTTCCTAGCGGGAGCGGCGGGGAGCTGTTTTTT
TRBJ2-1 TRBD2 TRBV5-1 few CAIPTVAGSINEQFF TGCGCCATCCCAACAGTAGCGGGATCTATAAATGAGCAGTTCTTC
TRBJ1-2 NA TRBV5-1 NA CASSEDIGNYGYTF TGCGCCAGCAGCGAGGACATCGGAAACTATGGCTACACCTTC
TRBJ1-1 NA TRBV6-5 NA CASSLGQNTEAFF TGTGCCAGCAGCTTAGGCCAGAACACTGAAGCTTTCTTT
TRBJ2-7 TRBD2 TRBV20-1 NA CSAREARLAVRPYEQYF TGCAGTGCTCGTGAAGCAAGGCTAGCGGTTCGTCCCTACGAGCAGTACTTC
TRBJ2-1 TRBD2 TRBV10-1 NA CASSDPGLVPPNEQFF TGCGCCAGCAGTGATCCGGGACTAGTGCCCCCAAATGAGCAGTTCTTC
TRBJ2-7 TRBD2 TRBV5-4 NA CASSLAGANPGYEQYF TGTGCCAGCAGCCTAGCGGGAGCTAATCCGGGTTACGAGCAGTACTTC
TRBJ2-1 NA TRBV7-6 few CASSLRGRAKNEQFF TGTGCCAGCAGCTTAAGGGGGAGGGCCAAAAATGAGCAGTTCTTC
TRBJ2-7 NA TRBV6-5 NA CASSRRTASYEQYF TGTGCCAGCAGTAGACGGACAGCCTCCTACGAGCAGTACTTC
TRBJ2-1 NA TRBV19 NA CASSRQGGGNEQFF TGTGCCAGTAGTCGACAGGGAGGGGGCAATGAGCAGTTCTTC
TRBJ1-2 TRBD1 TRBV18 NA CASSVQGDYGYTF TGTGCCAGCTCCGTACAGGGGGACTATGGCTACACCTTC
TRBJ1-1 TRBD1 TRBV2 NA CASIRRDRGTEAFF TGTGCCAGCATAAGAAGGGACAGGGGCACTGAAGCTTTCTTT
TRBJ2-5 NA TRBV3-1/TRBV3-2 NA CASSPSSGSETQYF TGTGCCAGCAGCCCCTCGTCGGGATCCGAGACCCAGTACTTC
TRBJ1-2 NA TRBV14 NA CASSQAGGGGYTF TGTGCCAGCAGCCAAGCCGGGGGAGGGGGCTACACCTTC
TRBJ1-1 NA TRBV12-3/TRBV12-4 NA CASATGNTEAFF TGTGCCAGCGCAACTGGGAACACTGAAGCTTTCTTT
TRBJ1-5 NA TRBV6-5 NA CASSSFGGPNQPQHF TGTGCCAGCTCCTCCTTCGGCGGACCCAATCAGCCCCAGCATTTT
TRBJ1-4 TRBD1 TRBV2 NA CASRGTVNQRNEKLFF TGTGCCAGCAGAGGGACAGTAAATCAAAGGAATGAAAAACTGTTTTTT
TRBJ2-7 TRBD2 TRBV7-6 NA CASSRTSGRAPYEQYF TGTGCCAGCAGCCGGACTAGCGGGAGGGCTCCCTACGAGCAGTACTTC
TRBJ2-2 TRBD2 TRBV7-8 NA CASSSGLAGVRNTGELFF TGTGCCAGCAGCTCTGGACTAGCGGGAGTAAGGAACACCGGGGAGCTGTTTTTT
TRBJ1-2 NA TRBV12-2 NA CASRSGGRRLGGYTF TGTGCAAGTCGCTCGGGGGGACGGCGATTGGGTGGCTACACCTTC
TRBJ2-3 NA TRBV7-9 NA CASSFKAGTDTQYF TGTGCCAGCAGCTTCAAAGCGGGCACAGATACGCAGTATTTT
TRBJ2-1 NA TRBV6-4 NA CASSEGISYNEQFF TGTGCCAGCAGTGAAGGGATTAGCTACAATGAGCAGTTCTTC
TRBJ2-3 NA TRBV6-5 NA CASRERRVADTQYF TGTGCCAGCAGGGAGCGTAGGGTGGCAGATACGCAGTATTTT
TRBJ2-3 TRBD2 TRBV5-1 NA CASSAALAGGYDTQYF TGCGCCAGCAGCGCGGCCCTAGCGGGAGGGTACGATACGCAGTATTTT
TRBJ2-7 TRBD1 TRBV27 NA CASSLSGQGVYEQYF TGTGCCAGCAGTTTATCGGGACAGGGGGTGTACGAGCAGTACTTC
TRBJ2-5 TRBD1 TRBV6-5 NA CATTWDRGQETQYF TGTGCCACCACATGGGACAGGGGTCAAGAGACCCAGTACTTC
TRBJ1-2 NA TRBV14 NA CASSQETTGYGYTF TGTGCCAGCAGCCAAGAGACTACAGGGTATGGCTACACCTTC
TRBJ2-7 NA TRBV10-1 NA CASSVTSSYEQYF TGCGCCAGCAGTGTTACCAGCTCCTACGAGCAGTACTTC
TRBJ1-1 TRBD1 TRBV29-1 NA CSVQQQGTEAFF TGCAGCGTACAACAACAGGGGACTGAAGCTTTCTTT
TRBJ1-5 TRBD1 TRBV4-1 NA CASSQDGAGGDQPQHF TGCGCCAGCAGCCAAGATGGGGCAGGGGGAGACCAGCCCCAGCATTTT
TRBJ2-7 TRBD2 TRBV6-2/TRBV6-3 NA CASSYYGTNREQYF TGTGCCAGCAGTTACTATGGGACTAACCGCGAGCAGTACTTC
TRBJ1-2 NA TRBV11-2 once CASSLHLGDGYTF TGTGCCAGCAGCTTACATTTGGGAGATGGCTACACCTTC
TRBJ1-6 NA TRBV7-3 NA CASSFNGQPNSPLHF TGTGCCAGCAGCTTTAACGGACAGCCGAATTCACCCCTCCACTTT
TRBJ1-2 NA TRBV6-2/TRBV6-3 NA CASSYSVPGYGYTF TGTGCCAGCAGTTACTCGGTTCCGGGCTATGGCTACACCTTC